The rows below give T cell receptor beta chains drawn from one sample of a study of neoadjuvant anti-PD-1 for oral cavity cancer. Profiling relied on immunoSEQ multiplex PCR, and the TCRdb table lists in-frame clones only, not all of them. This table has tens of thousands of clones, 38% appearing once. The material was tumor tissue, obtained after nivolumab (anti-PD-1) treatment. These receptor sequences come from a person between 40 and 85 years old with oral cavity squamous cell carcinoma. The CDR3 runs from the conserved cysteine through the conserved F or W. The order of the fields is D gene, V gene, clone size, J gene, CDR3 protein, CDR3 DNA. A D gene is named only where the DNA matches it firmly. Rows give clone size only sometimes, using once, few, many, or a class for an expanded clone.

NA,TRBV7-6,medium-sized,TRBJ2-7,CASSLVGGSYEQYF,TGTGCCAGCAGCTTAGTGGGGGGTTCCTACGAGCAGTACTTC
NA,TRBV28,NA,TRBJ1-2,CASSLSWLGLRGSNYGYTF,TGTGCCAGCAGTTTATCCTGGCTAGGGTTACGAGGGTCTAACTATGGCTACACCTTC
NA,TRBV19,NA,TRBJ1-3,CASSGSGNTIYF,TGTGCCAGTAGTGGCTCTGGAAACACCATATATTTT
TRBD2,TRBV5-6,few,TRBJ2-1,CASSLESRGGNEQFF,TGTGCCAGCAGCTTGGAATCTCGGGGGGGCAATGAGCAGTTCTTC
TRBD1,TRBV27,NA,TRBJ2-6,CASSLGTGGFVGGANVLTF,TGTGCCAGCAGTTTAGGGACAGGGGGCTTCGTTGGGGGGGCCAACGTCCTGACTTTC
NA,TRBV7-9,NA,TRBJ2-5,CASSQGMGWETQYF,TGTGCCAGCAGCCAAGGAATGGGGTGGGAGACCCAGTACTTC
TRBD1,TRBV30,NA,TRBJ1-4,CALDRLDEKLFF,TGTGCCTTGGACAGGTTAGATGAAAAACTGTTTTTT
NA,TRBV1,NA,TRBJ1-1,CTSSQTSRQPTTRCDKNTEAFF,TGCACCAGCAGCCAAACCTCTCGACAGCCAACAACCCGTTGCGACAAAAACACTGAAGCTTTCTTT
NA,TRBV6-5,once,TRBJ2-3,CASSYPNSDTQYF,TGTGCCAGCAGTTACCCAAATTCGGATACGCAGTATTTT
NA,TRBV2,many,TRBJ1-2,CASRDDNYGYTF,TGTGCCAGCAGAGACGACAACTATGGCTACACCTTC
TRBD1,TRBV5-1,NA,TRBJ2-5,CASSFGQGFGETQYF,TGCGCCAGCAGCTTCGGACAGGGGTTCGGGGAGACCCAGTACTTC
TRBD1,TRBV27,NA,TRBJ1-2,CASSPGDRLDGYTF,TGTGCCAGCAGTCCGGGGGACAGGTTGGATGGCTACACCTTC
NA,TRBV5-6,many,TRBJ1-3,CASSGTGQGNTIYF,TGTGCCAGCAGCGGAACAGGGCAGGGAAACACCATATATTTT
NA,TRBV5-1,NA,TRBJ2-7,CASSLQYEQYF,TGCGCCAGCAGCTTGCAATACGAGCAGTACTTC
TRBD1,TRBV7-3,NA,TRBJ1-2,CASSPGQGAYGYTF,TGTGCCAGCAGCCCCGGACAGGGAGCGTATGGCTACACCTTC
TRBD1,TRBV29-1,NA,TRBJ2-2,CSARQGRYTGELFF,TGCAGCGCACGACAGGGGCGGTACACCGGGGAGCTGTTTTTT
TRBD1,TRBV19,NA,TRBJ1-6,CASSMLLRTGVSPLHF,TGTGCCAGTAGTATGCTACTTAGGACAGGGGTCTCACCCCTCCACTTT
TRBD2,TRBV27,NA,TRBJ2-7,CASSSLAGGPYEQYF,TGTGCCAGCAGTTCTCTAGCGGGAGGGCCCTACGAGCAGTACTTC
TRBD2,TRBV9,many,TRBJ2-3,CASSERLAVDTDTQYF,TGTGCCAGCAGCGAACGACTAGCGGTGGACACAGATACGCAGTATTTT
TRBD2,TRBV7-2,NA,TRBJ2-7,CASSSRTSGRMYEQYF,TGTGCCAGCAGCTCACGGACTAGCGGCAGGATGTACGAGCAGTACTTC
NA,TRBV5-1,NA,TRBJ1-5,CASSRDLGGGQPQHF,TGCGCCAGCAGCCGGGACTTGGGCGGGGGACAGCCCCAGCATTTT
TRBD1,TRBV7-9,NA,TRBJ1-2,CASSYPGTGIGGYTF,TGTGCCAGCAGCTATCCCGGGACAGGGATCGGCGGCTACACCTTC
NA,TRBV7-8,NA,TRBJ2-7,CASSNNPGDEQYF,TGTGCCAGCAGCAACAACCCGGGGGACGAGCAGTACTTC
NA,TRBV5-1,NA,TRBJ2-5,CASSLANSGFQETQYF,TGCGCCAGCAGCTTGGCCAACTCCGGGTTCCAAGAGACCCAGTACTTC
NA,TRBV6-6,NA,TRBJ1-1,CASSLTRVTEAFF,TGTGCCAGCAGCCTAACCAGGGTCACTGAAGCTTTCTTT
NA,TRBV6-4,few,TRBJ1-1,CASRATKNTEAFF,TGTGCCAGCAGGGCAACAAAGAACACTGAAGCTTTCTTT
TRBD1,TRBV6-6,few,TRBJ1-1,CASRTPYSGGAFF,TGTGCCAGCAGAACCCCCTACTCAGGGGGAGCTTTCTTT
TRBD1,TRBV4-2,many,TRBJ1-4,CASSQGGQGNEKLFF,TGTGCCAGCAGCCAAGGCGGACAGGGGAATGAAAAACTGTTTTTT
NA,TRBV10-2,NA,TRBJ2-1,CATSRSNSYNEQFF,TGCGCCACCTCGAGGTCCAACTCCTACAATGAGCAGTTCTTC
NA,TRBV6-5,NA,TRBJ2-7,CASSPTGPGYEQYF,TGTGCCAGCAGTCCTACGGGGCCTGGGTACGAGCAGTACTTC
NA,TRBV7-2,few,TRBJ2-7,CASSLGIGRGHEQYF,TGTGCCAGCAGCTTAGGGATCGGCAGGGGCCACGAGCAGTACTTC
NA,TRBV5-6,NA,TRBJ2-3,CASSMDGGVRTDTQYF,TGTGCCAGCAGCATGGATGGGGGAGTACGCACAGATACGCAGTATTTT
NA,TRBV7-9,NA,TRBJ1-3,CASSLNDGNTIYF,TGTGCCAGCAGCTTAAACGATGGGAACACCATATATTTT
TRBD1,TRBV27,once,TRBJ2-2,CASSLTGAGELFF,TGTGCCAGCAGTTTAACAGGGGCCGGGGAGCTGTTTTTT
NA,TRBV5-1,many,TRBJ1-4,CASSLVGRSDEKLFF,TGCGCCAGCAGCTTGGTGGGCAGGTCGGACGAAAAACTGTTTTTT
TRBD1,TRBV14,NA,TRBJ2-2,CASGGQVNTGELFF,TGTGCCAGCGGGGGACAGGTGAACACCGGGGAGCTGTTTTTT
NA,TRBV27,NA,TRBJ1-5,CASSFDRSPNQPQHF,TGTGCCAGCAGCTTTGACAGGTCACCCAATCAGCCCCAGCATTTT
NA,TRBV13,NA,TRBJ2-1,CASSIEFEQFF,TGTGCCAGCAGCATCGAGTTTGAGCAGTTCTTC
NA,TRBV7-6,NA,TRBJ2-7,CASSLVLGALEQYF,TGTGCCAGCAGCTTAGTGTTAGGGGCCCTCGAGCAGTACTTC
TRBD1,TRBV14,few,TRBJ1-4,CASSPRRGREKLFF,TGTGCCAGCAGCCCCCGTAGGGGGCGGGAAAAACTGTTTTTT
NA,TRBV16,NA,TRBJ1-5,CASSPMQNQPQHF,TGTGCCAGCAGCCCTATGCAAAATCAGCCCCAGCATTTT
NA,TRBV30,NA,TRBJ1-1,CAWSVSNGWDNTEAFF,TGTGCCTGGAGTGTATCTAACGGTTGGGACAACACTGAAGCTTTCTTT
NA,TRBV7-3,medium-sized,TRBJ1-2,CASTPEPTFDYGYTF,TGTGCCAGCACACCCGAGCCGACATTCGACTATGGCTACACCTTC
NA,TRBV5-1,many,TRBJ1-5,CASSLGTSNQPQHF,TGCGCCAGCAGCTTGGGTACGAGCAATCAGCCCCAGCATTTT
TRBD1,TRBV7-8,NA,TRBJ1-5,CASSPTGGSNQPQHF,TGTGCCAGCAGCCCGACAGGGGGGAGCAATCAGCCCCAGCATTTT
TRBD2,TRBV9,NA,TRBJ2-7,CASSPASGSYEQYF,TGTGCCAGCAGCCCCGCTAGCGGGAGTTACGAGCAGTACTTC
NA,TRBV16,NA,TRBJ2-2,CASSQSPGNTGELFF,TGTGCCAGCAGCCAATCTCCCGGGAACACCGGGGAGCTGTTTTTT
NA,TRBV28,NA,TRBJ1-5,CASGSGAVGSNQPQHF,TGTGCCAGCGGGTCGGGGGCCGTTGGGAGCAATCAGCCCCAGCATTTT
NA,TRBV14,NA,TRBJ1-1,CASSHRGQRNTEAFF,TGTGCCAGCAGCCACAGGGGACAAAGGAACACTGAAGCTTTCTTT
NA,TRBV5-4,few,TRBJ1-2,CASSFGVEGGYTF,TGTGCCAGCAGCTTTGGAGTGGAAGGGGGCTACACCTTC